What follows are 17 T cell receptor beta chains derived from one specimen sequenced in a study of blood T cells in healthy people across ages. The authors ran a second PCR of about 7 to 11 cycles using a sample-barcoded 5' primer and a J-beta primer mix. Using its own MiXCR run on the 5' RACE reads, TCRdb lists one record per CDR3 protein. The sample has under 1,100,000 distinct CDR3 sequences; 20% to 25% are singletons. The same sample was also studied in work on T cells of mothers and their children.

Sequencing was done on a sample of blood. The receptors here all came from a girl aged 2 to 9 in good health.

The chain uses TRBV2 and TRBJ1-1; D possibly corresponds to TRBD1 (6 bases). The V end lost 7 bases, the J end lost 4 bases, and 22 bases lay between the germline ends. The CDR3 is 16 amino acids. From germline, CDR1 is SNHLY and CDR2 FYNNEI. CDR3 nucleotide sequence: TGTGCCAGCAAGTGGTCGGACAGCGGGGAGTCCACTGAAGCTTTCTTT. Protein: CASKWSDSGESTEAFF.

V gene TRBV12-3 or TRBV12-4 combines with J gene TRBJ2-1; D gene ambiguous. This CDR3 is built from 15 residues. V lost 7 bases to trimming and J lost 4 bases, with 17 bases between them. CDR3 loop: CASNPLTGGYNEQFF. The CDR3 bases are TGTGCCAGCAACCCTTTGACGGGCGGTTACAATGAGCAGTTCTTC.

This sequence joins TRBV7-9 and TRBJ1-4; D gene ambiguous. With 4 bases removed from V and 7 bases from J, the gap between germline ends came to 10 bases. Per germline, CDR1 SEHNR and CDR2 FQNEAQ (reference sequence). The CDR3 is made up of 13 amino acids. The CDR3 loop is CASSSGPLEKLFF. In DNA form, the CDR3 reads TGTGCCAGCAGCTCCGGTCCGCTTGAAAAACTGTTTTTT.

This clonotype was seen many times. The rearrangement joins TRBV27 to TRBJ2-1, with D possibly TRBD1 on 6 matching bases. V lost 2 bases, J lost 4 bases, and 6 bases lay in between. The CDR3 sequence is 13 residues long. Germline-derived CDR1 and CDR2 are MNHEY and SMNVEV (reference sequence). CDR3: CASSLQGYNEQFF. For the CDR3, the DNA is TGTGCCAGCAGTTTACAGGGGTACAATGAGCAGTTCTTC.

V and J are TRBV14 and TRBJ1-1; unclear D gene. CDR3 length: 16 residues. Germline V gene sequence: CDR1 SGHDN, CDR2 FVKESK. Trimming removed 0 bases from V and 10 bases from J, with 21 bases in between. The DNA for the CDR3 is TGTGCCAGCAGCCAAGAATACGCCCACCACGCTGGCGGAGCTTTCTTT. It is translated as CASSQEYAHHAGGAFF.

The rearrangement joins TRBV13 to TRBJ2-7; TRBD2 aligns across 11 bases. CDR1 and CDR2 from the germline V gene are PRHDT and FYEKMQ (reference sequence). The CDR3 extends over 16 amino acids. Germline trimming cut 5 bases from V and 7 bases from J; bases unmatched to any gene: 13. CDR3 residues: CASSGERLAGSLEQYF. The CDR3 DNA is TGTGCCAGCAGCGGAGAAAGACTAGCGGGATCGCTAGAGCAGTACTTC.

This clonotype was counted only a few times. The chain links TRBV2 to TRBJ2-2; a possible D gene is TRBD1 (6 bases). Trimming removed 10 bases at V and 0 bases at J, with 9 bases between. Germline values: CDR1 SNHLY, CDR2 FYNNEI. This CDR3 region has 13 residues. The CDR3 bases are TGTGCCAACGACAGGTCGAACACCGGGGAGCTGTTTTTT. Its protein product is CANDRSNTGELFF.

In regard to this clonotype: The conserved closing phenylalanine or tryptophan is absent in this CDR3, likely reflecting a read error. The chain carries TRBV6-2 or TRBV6-3 and TRBJ2-5; D remains ambiguous. Gene TRBJ2-1 matches the end of the DNA better, so the J call may be wrong. Germline CDR1 reads MNHEY; CDR2 reads SVGEGT. The CDR3 runs 11 residues. The CDR3 loop reads CASSRSLEQFL. CDR3 coding DNA: TGTGCCAGCAGTCGAAGCCTCGAGCAGTTCCTC.

This clonotype was detected a few times. One junction end does not reproduce the germline sequence, and a read error may be involved. This sequence joins TRBV3-1 and TRBJ2-2; 7 bases line up with TRBD1. The CDR3 has 15 amino acids. CDR1 is LGHDT, CDR2 YNNKEL, per germline (reference sequence). CDR3 residues: CASSRGGRDTGVLFF. Here the CDR3 DNA reads TGTGCCAGCAGCCGAGGGGGCCGGGACACCGGGGTGCTGTTTTTT.

A single count supports this clonotype. The chain is built from TRBV28 and TRBJ1-5; perhaps TRBD1 as D (5 bases). Germline assignment: CDR1 MDHEN and CDR2 SYDVKM. There are 13 residues in the CDR3. The germline V and J ends were trimmed by 7 bases and 5 bases, with 12 bases remaining between them. This CDR3 reads CASKPTAYQPQHF. The DNA of the CDR3 is TGTGCCAGCAAACCGACAGCATATCAGCCCCAGCATTTT.

This CDR3 is CASSPSLAYNEQFF. CDR3 bases: TGTGCCAGCAGCCCCTCACTAGCGTACAATGAGCAGTTCTTC. The V gene is TRBV7-2, the J gene TRBJ2-1, with 7 bases matching TRBD2. The CDR3 extends over 14 amino acids. From germline, CDR1 is SGHTA and CDR2 FQGNSA. The V segment lost 5 bases and the J segment 4 bases; nucleotides outside the gene matches: 5.

The V call is TRBV4-3, the J call TRBJ1-2; 7 positions match TRBD1. Germline V gives CDR1 LGHNA, CDR2 YSLEER. V dropped 1 base and J dropped 5; count of bases not matched to a gene: 7. This CDR3 region has 15 residues. The CDR3 DNA is TGCGCCAGCAGCCAAGCTGAGGGACAGAGTTATGGCTACACCTTC. Amino acid sequence: CASSQAEGQSYGYTF.

The V call is TRBV7-9, the J call TRBJ2-5, with 7 bases identical to TRBD2. This CDR3 contains 16 residues. Trimming cost V 5 bases and J 5 bases; bases outside gene matches: 14. Per the germline V gene, CDR1 is SEHNR and CDR2 is FQNEAQ (reference sequence). The CDR3 bases are TGTGCCAGCAGCCGCGCGGGAGTTGGAGGTTGGGAGACCCAGTACTTC. This gives the protein CASSRAGVGGWETQYF.

This clonotype was recorded a few times. The rearrangement joins TRBV11-2 to TRBJ1-2; D not certain. The CDR3 consists of 17 residues. Trimming took off 0 bases at V and 8 bases at J, with 22 bases between the two ends. Germline values: CDR1 SGHAT, CDR2 FQNNGV. The DNA for the CDR3 is TGTGCCAGCAGCTTAGACCGGGCCAATCTCATAGGGAAGGGCTACACCTTC. It yields the protein CASSLDRANLIGKGYTF.

In this sample, this clonotype turned up a few times. One junction end does not reproduce the germline sequence, and a read error may be involved. The chain has TRBV6-5 and TRBJ2-5; 12 bases are shared with TRBD1. The DNA end favors TRBJ2-1, so the J call may be wrong. This CDR3 is 15 amino acids long. Germline V CDR1 and CDR2: MNHEY, SVGAGI. In DNA form, the CDR3 reads TGTGCCGGCAGTCCACCGGGACAGGGGGCTTCTGAGCAGTTCTTC. It encodes CAGSPPGQGASEQFF.

The chain links TRBV5-1 to TRBJ2-7, with D tentatively TRBD1 (6 bases). This CDR3 spans 15 amino acids. V was cut by 4 bases and J by 7 bases, with 21 bases left in between. Germline CDR1 SGHRS, CDR2 YFSETQ. CDR3 amino acids: CASSPSGTPAQEQYF. The CDR3 DNA reads TGCGCCAGCAGCCCCTCCGGGACACCTGCTCAAGAGCAGTACTTC.

The chain carries TRBV15 and TRBJ2-3; possibly TRBD1 or TRBD2 for D (5 bases each). The CDR3 length is 16 residues. Germline V gene lookup returns CDR1 LNHNV and CDR2 YYDKDF (reference sequence). Trimming cost V 5 bases and J 2 bases, with 17 bases left between them. CDR3 sequence: CATSGYRDGYTDTQYF. CDR3 DNA sequence: TGTGCCACCAGCGGGTACCGGGACGGATACACAGATACGCAGTATTTT.